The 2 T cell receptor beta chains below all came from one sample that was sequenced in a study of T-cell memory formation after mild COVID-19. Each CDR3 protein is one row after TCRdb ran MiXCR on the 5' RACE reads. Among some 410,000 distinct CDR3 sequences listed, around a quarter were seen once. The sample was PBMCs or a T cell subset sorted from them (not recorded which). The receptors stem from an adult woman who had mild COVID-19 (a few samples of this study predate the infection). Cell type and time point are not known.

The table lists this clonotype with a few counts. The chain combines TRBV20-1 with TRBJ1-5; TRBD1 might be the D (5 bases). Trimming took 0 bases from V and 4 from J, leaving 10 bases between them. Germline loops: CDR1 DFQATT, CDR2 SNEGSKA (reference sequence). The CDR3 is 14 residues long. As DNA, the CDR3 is TGCAGTGCTAGAGATCCAGGGTTAAATCAGCCCCAGCATTTT. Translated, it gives CSARDPGLNQPQHF.

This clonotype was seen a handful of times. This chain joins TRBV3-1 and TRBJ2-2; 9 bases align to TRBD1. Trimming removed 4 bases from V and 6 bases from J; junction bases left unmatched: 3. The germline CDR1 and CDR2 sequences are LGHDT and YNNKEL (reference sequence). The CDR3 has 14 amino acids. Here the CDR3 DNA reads TGTGCCAGCAGCCTGGGGACAGGGCCCGGGGAGCTGTTTTTT. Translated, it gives CASSLGTGPGELFF.